These 10 T cell receptor beta chains came from one sample sequenced in a study of CD8 T cells in ankylosing spondylitis. These receptors are not linked to any known antigen. TCRdb analysed the 5' RACE reads with MiXCR anew, one entry per CDR3 protein. This sample has a few hundred thousand distinct CDR3 sequences, with 7.5% to 9% found just once. Study-level findings and limits: A motif in TCR beta, a set of under ten highly homologous variants, appeared characteristic of ankylosing spondylitis blood.

The sequenced sample consisted of blood, either unsorted or a sorted T cell fraction (not recorded which). The receptor source for this set is a male donor with ankylosing spondylitis.

The chain combines TRBV27 with TRBJ1-6; D may be TRBD1 (6 bases). V lost 7 bases and J lost 8, with 15 bases in between. The CDR3 is 14 residues long. The germline V gene encodes CDR1 MNHEY and CDR2 SMNVEV (reference sequence). CDR3 coding DNA: TGTGCCAGCACGGGCAGGGGATCGGATTCACCCCTCCACTTT. Protein product: CASTGRGSDSPLHF.

V and J are TRBV27 and TRBJ1-5, with D unclear. Looked up from germline, CDR1 is MNHEY and CDR2 is SMNVEV (reference sequence). V was clipped by 8 bases and J by 0 bases, with 14 bases between them. The CDR3 has 15 amino acids. The CDR3: CASGVGSPSNQPQHF. DNA for the CDR3: TGTGCCAGCGGGGTGGGGTCCCCTAGCAATCAGCCCCAGCATTTT.

The genes are TRBV6-1 and TRBJ1-2, with 7 bases that match TRBD1. This CDR3 spans 14 amino acids. CDR1 is MNHNS and CDR2 is SASEGT in the germline V gene. V shed 7 bases and J 0 bases; nucleotides not matched to a gene: 5. The CDR3 protein is CASKPGQTNYGYTF. DNA of the CDR3: TGTGCCAGCAAGCCGGGACAGACTAACTATGGCTACACCTTC.

The CDR3 spells CASSLVGRFYNEQFF. CDR3 DNA: TGTGCCAGCAGTTTAGTTGGCAGGTTTTACAATGAGCAGTTCTTC. This chain uses TRBV28 with TRBJ2-1; D gene ambiguous. Trimming took 2 bases from V and 4 from J, leaving 12 bases between them. Per germline, CDR1 MDHEN and CDR2 SYDVKM. The CDR3 contains 15 residues.

This sequence joins TRBV5-1 and TRBJ2-5; perhaps TRBD1 as D (5 bases). Germline assignment: CDR1 SGHRS and CDR2 YFSETQ. CDR3 size: 12 residues. Deletions cut 0 bases from V and 6 bases from J, with 6 bases between. CDR3 bases: TGCGCCAGCAGCTTGGAGGGGCAGACCCAGTACTTC. This gives the protein CASSLEGQTQYF.

The chain recombines TRBV7-9 with TRBJ1-2, with TRBD1 matching 8 bases. Germline V gene sequence: CDR1 SEHNR, CDR2 FQNEAQ (reference sequence). Unmatched junction bases numbered 10, after V lost 3 bases and J lost 7 bases. The CDR3 length is 15 residues. The CDR3 loop is CASSFQTGEFSGYTF. In DNA form, the CDR3 reads TGTGCCAGCAGCTTCCAGACAGGGGAGTTCAGTGGCTACACCTTC.

This clonotype was observed a few times. This chain uses TRBV11-2 with TRBJ2-7; D is unresolved. V lost 5 bases to trimming and J lost 0 bases, with 11 bases between them. This CDR3 is 14 amino acids long. CDR1 is SGHAT, CDR2 FQNNGV, per germline. The CDR3 reads CASSPGRLSYEQYF. For the CDR3, the DNA is TGTGCCAGCAGCCCCGGACGGCTCTCCTACGAGCAGTACTTC.

This clonotype was recorded at least ten times. The gene calls are TRBV28 and TRBJ2-7; the D is unclear. The CDR3 has 13 residues. Germline CDR1 MDHEN, CDR2 SYDVKM. V lost 4 bases and J 2 bases, leaving 9 bases between the germline ends. The CDR3 bases are TGTGCCAGCAGTTCCCGCCTGACCTACGAGCAGTACTTC. Residues: CASSSRLTYEQYF.

This clonotype has ten or more counts. The V and J genes are TRBV20-1 and TRBJ2-7; TRBD2 agrees at 10 bases. This CDR3 is 15 amino acids long. Germline-derived CDR1 and CDR2 are DFQATT and SNEGSKA (reference sequence). The V segment lost 3 bases and the J segment 2 bases; nucleotides outside the gene matches: 7. The CDR3 sequence is CSASQREGLAYEQYF. The CDR3 DNA sequence: TGCAGTGCTAGTCAGCGGGAGGGCCTCGCCTACGAGCAGTACTTC.

This clonotype has a handful of counts. The gene calls are TRBV7-9 and TRBJ2-2; a possible D gene is TRBD2 (5 bases). This CDR3 has 14 amino acids. Germline values: CDR1 SEHNR, CDR2 FQNEAQ (reference sequence). V lost 7 bases and J lost 0, with 9 bases in between. CDR3 amino acids: CASKGSANTGELFF. The CDR3 nucleotides read TGTGCCAGCAAAGGGAGCGCGAACACCGGGGAGCTGTTTTTT.